The 17 T cell receptor beta chains below were found in one sample sequenced in a study of T cells after yellow fever vaccination. TCRdb passed the 5' RACE reads through MiXCR, listing each CDR3 protein once. This sample has a few hundred thousand distinct CDR3 sequences; over 10% occur once, and the top ten carry roughly 0.5%. Sequencing was performed on CD4+ T cells sorted from PBMCs, taken 45 days after the yellow fever booster vaccination. These receptors originate from a man aged 25 to 45 who received the YFV17D yellow fever vaccine.

This clonotype has only a few counts. The chain carries TRBV9 and TRBJ2-7; weak D call: TRBD1 (5 bases). V shed 3 bases and J shed 2 bases, with 12 bases lying between them. The V gene's germline CDR1 is SGDLS and CDR2 YYNGEE. CDR3 size: 14 residues. For the CDR3, the DNA is TGTGCCAGCAGCGAGACAGTCGCGACCTACGAGCAGTACTTC. Protein product: CASSETVATYEQYF.

The sample holds a few counts of this clonotype. This chain connects TRBV20-1 to TRBJ2-7, with TRBD1 as a possible D gene (6 bases). Germline assignment: CDR1 DFQATT and CDR2 SNEGSKA (reference sequence). The V and J ends lost 6 bases and 3 bases respectively, with 15 bases between them. The CDR3 loop spans 13 amino acids. CDR3 in amino acids: CSAPPGAGYEQYF. Written as DNA, the CDR3 is TGCAGTGCACCCCCAGGGGCCGGCTACGAGCAGTACTTC.

The genes are TRBV12-3 or TRBV12-4 and TRBJ2-3; D unclear. The CDR3 sequence is 15 residues long. V was clipped by 3 bases and J by 1 base, with 11 bases between them. The CDR3 spells CASSLVRLGTDTQYF. For the CDR3, the DNA is TGTGCCAGCAGTTTGGTGAGACTGGGCACAGATACGCAGTATTTT.

This clonotype has just one count. The chain couples TRBV29-1 to TRBJ1-1; perhaps TRBD1 as D (5 bases). Trimming shortened V by 6 bases and J by 0 bases, and 14 bases separated the two germline ends. CDR3 length: 14 residues. CDR1 and CDR2 (germline): SQVTM, ANQGSEA. The CDR3 reads CSVAGNLMNTEAFF. The CDR3 nucleotides are TGCAGCGTAGCAGGGAACCTTATGAACACTGAAGCTTTCTTT.

This clonotype was detected many times. V gene TRBV12-3 or TRBV12-4 combines with J gene TRBJ2-3, with 10 bases identical to TRBD2. The CDR3 is 15 residues long. V was clipped by 2 bases and J by 5 bases; unmatched bases: 4. CDR3 coding DNA: TGTGCCAGCAGTTTATGGTCTAGCGGGAGAGATACGCAGTATTTT. This codes for CASSLWSSGRDTQYF.

The chain couples TRBV7-8 to TRBJ1-5; 7 bases map to TRBD1. This CDR3 is 14 amino acids long. Germline V CDR1 and CDR2: SGHVS, FQNEAQ. The junction had 8 bases not matched to a gene; V was cut back by 6 bases and J by 6 bases. CDR3 amino acids: CASSFDRAGQPQHF. DNA of the CDR3: TGTGCCAGCAGTTTTGACAGGGCTGGTCAGCCCCAGCATTTT.

This clonotype has a handful of counts. The rearrangement uses TRBV20-1 and TRBJ1-2; TRBD1 is a possible D gene (6 bases). The germline V gene encodes CDR1 DFQATT and CDR2 SNEGSKA (reference sequence). The CDR3 loop spans 14 amino acids. The CDR3 DNA reads as TGCAGGGACCTAACGGGACACCCACCCTATGGCTACACCTTC. Its translation is CRDLTGHPPYGYTF.

The CDR3 DNA reads TGTGCCAGCAGCCCTACAGGGTACGAGCAGTACTTC. Translated, it gives CASSPTGYEQYF. The V call is TRBV6-2 or TRBV6-3, the J call TRBJ2-7; D is possibly TRBD1 (6 bases). CDR1 MNHEY and CDR2 SVGEGT come from the germline V gene. V was clipped by 6 bases and J by 4 bases, with 10 bases between them. CDR3 size: 12 residues.

The chain carries TRBV6-2 or TRBV6-3 and TRBJ1-2, with D maybe TRBD1 (5 bases). Per the germline V gene, CDR1 is MNHEY and CDR2 is SVGEGT. The CDR3 sequence is 12 residues long. V was trimmed by 2 bases and J by 9 bases, leaving 10 bases between them. Here the CDR3 DNA reads TGTGCCAGCAGTTACAGAGGGGCCAGCTACACCTTC. It encodes CASSYRGASYTF.

The genes are TRBV18 and TRBJ2-1; TRBD2 agrees at 9 bases. V shed 8 bases and J 2 bases; nucleotides not matched to a gene: 13. The CDR3 spans 17 residues. The V gene's germline CDR1 is KGHSH and CDR2 LQKENI. The CDR3 loop is CASAHPGGRGTYNEQFF. The DNA of the CDR3 is TGTGCCAGCGCCCATCCAGGCGGGAGGGGGACCTACAATGAGCAGTTCTTC.

V gene TRBV6-1 combines with J gene TRBJ2-3; 9 bases agree with TRBD2. Germline V gene data show CDR1 as MNHNS and CDR2 as SASEGT. The CDR3 contains 16 residues. V gave up 6 bases and J gave up 4 bases; unmatched junction bases: 11. This CDR3 reads CASRSTGGLAPDTQYF. The DNA of the CDR3 is TGTGCCAGCAGGAGCACGGGGGGACTAGCCCCAGATACGCAGTATTTT.

This chain connects TRBV27 to TRBJ1-5, with D perhaps matching TRBD1 (6 bases). Trimming left V 2 bases short and J 5 bases short, with 7 bases between. CDR3 length equals 13 residues. Germline CDR1 reads MNHEY; CDR2 reads SMNVEV (reference sequence). The CDR3 region is CASSLRQDQPQHF. CDR3 sequence (DNA): TGTGCCAGCAGTTTAAGACAGGATCAGCCCCAGCATTTT.

At least ten counts were recorded for this clonotype. The rearrangement uses TRBV10-2 and TRBJ2-5; 9 nucleotides agree with TRBD2. Germline V gives CDR1 WSHSY, CDR2 SAAADI. CDR3 length: 16 residues. After removal of 6 bases from V and 1 base from J, the junction contained 9 bases not matched to a gene. This CDR3 reads CASRKTSGLTQETQYF. In DNA, the CDR3 is TGCGCCAGCAGGAAGACTAGCGGCCTAACCCAAGAGACCCAGTACTTC.

A few counts support this clonotype. The rearrangement joins TRBV4-2 to TRBJ1-6, with 9 positions matching TRBD1. CDR3 length: 16 residues. The V gene end was trimmed by 2 bases and the J gene end by 9 bases; junction bases not matched to a gene: 8. Germline V gene lookup returns CDR1 LGHNA and CDR2 YNFKEQ. In nucleotides, the CDR3 is TGTGCCAGCAGCCAATCACCGGGACAGGGAGGTTCACCCCTCCACTTT. It encodes CASSQSPGQGGSPLHF.

This clonotype was counted a few times. The chain employs TRBV20-1 and TRBJ2-3; TRBD2 agrees at 12 bases. Germline CDR1 DFQATT, CDR2 SNEGSKA (reference sequence). Germline trimming cut 1 base from V and 6 bases from J; bases unmatched to any gene: 2. This CDR3 comprises 14 residues. The CDR3 loop is CSARGTSGIDTQYF. The CDR3 nucleotides read TGCAGTGCTAGAGGGACTAGCGGGATTGATACGCAGTATTTT.

This chain joins TRBV15 and TRBJ2-1, with D unresolved. CDR1 and CDR2 from the germline V gene are LNHNV and YYDKDF (reference sequence). This CDR3 region has 15 residues. V was shortened by 0 bases and J by 6 bases, with 12 bases between the two germline ends. The chain's CDR3 is CATSRDLASGNEQFF. CDR3 bases: TGTGCCACCAGCAGAGATTTGGCGAGTGGCAATGAGCAGTTCTTC.

In this sample, this clonotype turned up a few times. The chain links TRBV5-1 to TRBJ2-6; 10 bases fit TRBD1. This CDR3 has 19 residues. Per the germline V gene, CDR1 is SGHRS and CDR2 is YFSETQ. The ends lost 4 bases at V and 3 bases at J; junction bases unmatched: 13. CDR3 sequence reads: CASSPHLPGQGYGANVLTF. CDR3 DNA sequence: TGCGCCAGCAGCCCGCACCTCCCGGGACAGGGGTATGGGGCCAACGTCCTGACTTTC. Full variable domain (remainder filled in from reference TRBV5-1 and TRBJ2-6): KAGVTQTPRYLIKTRGQQVTLSCSPISGHRSVSWYQQTPGQGLQFLFEYFSETQRNKGNFPGRFSGRQFSNSRSEMNVSTLELGDSALYLCASSPHLPGQGYGANVLTFGAGSRLTVL.